This TCR beta chain was found in a study of T cell responses to AZD1222 COVID-19 vaccine. Germline V gives CDR1 SGHNT, CDR2 YENEEA. Trimming cost V 1 base and J 0 bases, with 15 bases left between them. This CDR3 comprises 18 residues. Produced via immunoSEQ multiplex PCR; TCRdb's table is partial and in-frame only. The table has around 92,000 clones, 86% seen once. Sequenced material: peripheral blood, taken on day 0 of AZD1222 vaccination. The chain carries TRBV11-3 and TRBJ2-2; unclear D gene. The source of this sequence is an adult in good health. The CDR3 sequence: CASSLGELVDSNTGELFF. Written as DNA, the CDR3 is TGTGCCAGCAGCTTAGGCGAGTTAGTAGATTCGAACACCGGGGAGCTGTTTTTT.